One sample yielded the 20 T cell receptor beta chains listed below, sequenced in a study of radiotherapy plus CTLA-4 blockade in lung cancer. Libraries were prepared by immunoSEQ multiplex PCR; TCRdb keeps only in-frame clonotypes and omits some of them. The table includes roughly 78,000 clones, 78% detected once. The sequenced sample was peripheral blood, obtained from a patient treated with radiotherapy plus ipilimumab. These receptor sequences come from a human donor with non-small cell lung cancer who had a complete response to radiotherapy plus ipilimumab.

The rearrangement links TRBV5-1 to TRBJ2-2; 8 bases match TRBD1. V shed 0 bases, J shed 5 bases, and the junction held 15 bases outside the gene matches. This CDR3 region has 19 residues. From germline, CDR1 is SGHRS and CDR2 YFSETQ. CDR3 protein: CASSLVSRTGSRGTGELFF. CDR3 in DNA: TGCGCCAGCAGCTTGGTTTCGAGGACAGGGTCAAGGGGGACCGGGGAGCTGTTTTTT.

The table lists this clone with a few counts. Here the CDR3 reads CATATGWYTEAFF. CDR3 nucleotides: TGTGCCACCGCGACAGGGTGGTACACTGAAGCTTTCTTT. J is TRBJ1-1 and V is TRBV5-5, with 7 bases lining up with TRBD1. CDR3 length equals 13 residues. CDR1 and CDR2 from the germline V gene are SGHKS and YYEKEE (reference sequence). V shed 9 bases, J shed 3 bases, and the junction held 8 bases outside the gene matches.

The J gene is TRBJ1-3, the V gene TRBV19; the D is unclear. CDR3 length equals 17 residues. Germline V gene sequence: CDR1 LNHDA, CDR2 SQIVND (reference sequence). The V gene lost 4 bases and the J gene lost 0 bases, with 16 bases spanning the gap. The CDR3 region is CASSTQTRVSSGNTIYF. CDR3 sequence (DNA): TGTGCCAGTAGTACTCAGACCCGGGTTTCCTCTGGAAACACCATATATTTT.

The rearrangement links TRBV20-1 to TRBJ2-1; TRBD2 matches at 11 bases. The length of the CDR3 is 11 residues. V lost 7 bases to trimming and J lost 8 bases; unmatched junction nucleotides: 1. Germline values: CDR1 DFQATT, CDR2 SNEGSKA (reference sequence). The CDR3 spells CSGGLADEQFF. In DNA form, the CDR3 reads TGCAGTGGGGGACTAGCGGATGAGCAGTTCTTC.

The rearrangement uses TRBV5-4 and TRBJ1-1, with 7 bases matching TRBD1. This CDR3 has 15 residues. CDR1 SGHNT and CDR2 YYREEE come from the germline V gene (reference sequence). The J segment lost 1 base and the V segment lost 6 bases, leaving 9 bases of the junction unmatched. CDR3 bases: TGTGCCAGCAACCAAGGGGGCAGGCAGAACACTGAAGCTTTCTTT. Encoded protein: CASNQGGRQNTEAFF.

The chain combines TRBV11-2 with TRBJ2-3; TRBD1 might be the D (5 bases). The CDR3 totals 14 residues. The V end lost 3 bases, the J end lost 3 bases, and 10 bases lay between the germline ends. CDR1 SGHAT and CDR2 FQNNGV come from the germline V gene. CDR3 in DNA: TGTGCCAGCAGCTTCCAGGGCAGGACAGATACGCAGTATTTT. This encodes CASSFQGRTDTQYF. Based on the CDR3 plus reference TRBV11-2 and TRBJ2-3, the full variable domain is EAGVAQSPRYKIIEKRQSVAFWCNPISGHATLYWYQQILGQGPKLLIQFQNNGVVDDSQLPKDRFSAERLKGVDSTLKIQPAKLEDSAVYLCASSFQGRTDTQYFGPGTRLTVL.

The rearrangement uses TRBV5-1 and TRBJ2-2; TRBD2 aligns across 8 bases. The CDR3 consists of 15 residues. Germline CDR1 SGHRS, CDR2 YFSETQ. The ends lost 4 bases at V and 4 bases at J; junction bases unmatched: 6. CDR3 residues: CASSQGLASTGELFF. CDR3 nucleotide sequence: TGCGCCAGCAGCCAAGGACTAGCTTCCACCGGGGAGCTGTTTTTT.

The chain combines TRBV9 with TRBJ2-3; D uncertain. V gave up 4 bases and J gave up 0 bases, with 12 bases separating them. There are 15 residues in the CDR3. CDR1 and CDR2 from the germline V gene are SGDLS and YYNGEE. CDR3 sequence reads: CASSPRPSSTDTQYF. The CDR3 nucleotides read TGTGCCAGCAGCCCCCGTCCTTCTAGCACAGATACGCAGTATTTT.

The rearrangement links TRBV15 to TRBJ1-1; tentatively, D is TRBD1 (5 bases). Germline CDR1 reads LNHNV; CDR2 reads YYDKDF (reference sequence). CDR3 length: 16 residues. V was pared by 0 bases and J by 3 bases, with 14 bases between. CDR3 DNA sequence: TGTGCCACCAGCAGAGATCGTGGATGGGGGGACACTGAAGCTTTCTTT. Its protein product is CATSRDRGWGDTEAFF.

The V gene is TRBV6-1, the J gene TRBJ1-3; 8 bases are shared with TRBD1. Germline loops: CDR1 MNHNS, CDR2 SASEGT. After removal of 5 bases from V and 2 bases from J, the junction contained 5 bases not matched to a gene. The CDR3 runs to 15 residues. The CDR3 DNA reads TGTGCCAGCAGTTCGGACAGGGTGCCTGGAAACACCATATATTTT. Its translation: CASSSDRVPGNTIYF.

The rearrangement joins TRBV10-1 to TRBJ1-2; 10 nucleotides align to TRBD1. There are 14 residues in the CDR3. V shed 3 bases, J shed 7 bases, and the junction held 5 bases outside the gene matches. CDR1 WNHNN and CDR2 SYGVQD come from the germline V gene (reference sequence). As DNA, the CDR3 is TGCGCCAGCAGTGACGGGACAGGGGTTGGTGGCTACACCTTC. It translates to CASSDGTGVGGYTF.

CDR3 bases: TGTGCCATCAGTGAAGGGGTATTGACAGATACGCAGTATTTT. It yields the protein CAISEGVLTDTQYF. This chain uses TRBV10-3 with TRBJ2-3; maybe TRBD1 (5 bases). The germline V gene has CDR1 ENHRY and CDR2 SYGVKD. Trimming shortened V by 3 bases and J by 3 bases, and 10 bases separated the two germline ends. CDR3 length equals 14 residues.

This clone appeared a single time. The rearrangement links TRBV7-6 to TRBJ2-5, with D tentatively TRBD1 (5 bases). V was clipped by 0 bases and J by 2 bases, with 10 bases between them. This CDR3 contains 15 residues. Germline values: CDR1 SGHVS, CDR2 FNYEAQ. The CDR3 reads CASSLAPRTQETQYF. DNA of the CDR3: TGTGCCAGCAGCTTAGCGCCCAGGACACAAGAGACCCAGTACTTC.

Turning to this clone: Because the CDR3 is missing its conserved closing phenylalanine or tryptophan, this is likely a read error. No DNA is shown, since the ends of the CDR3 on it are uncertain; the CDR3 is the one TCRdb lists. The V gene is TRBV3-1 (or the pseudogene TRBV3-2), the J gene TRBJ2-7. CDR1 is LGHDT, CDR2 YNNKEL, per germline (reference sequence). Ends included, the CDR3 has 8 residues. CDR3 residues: CASSPEPH.

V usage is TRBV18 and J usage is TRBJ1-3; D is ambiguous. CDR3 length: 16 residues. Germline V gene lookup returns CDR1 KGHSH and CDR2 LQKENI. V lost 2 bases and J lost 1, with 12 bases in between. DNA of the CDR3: TGTGCCAGCTCACCATTTCCGGGATCTTCTGGAAACACCATATATTTT. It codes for CASSPFPGSSGNTIYF.

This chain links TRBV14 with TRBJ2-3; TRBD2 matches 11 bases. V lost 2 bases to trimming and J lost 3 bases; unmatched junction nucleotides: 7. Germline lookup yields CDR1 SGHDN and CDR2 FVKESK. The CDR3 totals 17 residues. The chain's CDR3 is CASSQITSGRGTDTQYF. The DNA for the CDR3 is TGTGCCAGCAGCCAAATCACTAGCGGGAGAGGGACAGATACGCAGTATTTT.

In DNA, the CDR3 is TGTGCCAGCAGCTCACTGACTAGCGGGAGAATCTACGAGCAGTACTTC. It encodes CASSSLTSGRIYEQYF. V and J are TRBV5-6 and TRBJ2-7; the match to TRBD2 covers 12 bases. The CDR3 contains 16 residues. CDR1 and CDR2 from the germline V gene are SGHDT and YYEEEE. Germline trimming cut 3 bases from V and 3 bases from J; bases unmatched to any gene: 7.

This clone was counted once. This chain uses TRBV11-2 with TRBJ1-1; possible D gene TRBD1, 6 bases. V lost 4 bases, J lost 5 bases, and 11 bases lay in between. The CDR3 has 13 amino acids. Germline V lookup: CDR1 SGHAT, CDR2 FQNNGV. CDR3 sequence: CASSSDQGTEAFF. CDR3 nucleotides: TGTGCCAGCAGCTCAGACCAGGGGACTGAAGCTTTCTTT. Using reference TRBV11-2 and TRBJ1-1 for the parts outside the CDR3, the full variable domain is EAGVAQSPRYKIIEKRQSVAFWCNPISGHATLYWYQQILGQGPKLLIQFQNNGVVDDSQLPKDRFSAERLKGVDSTLKIQPAKLEDSAVYLCASSSDQGTEAFFGQGTRLTVV.

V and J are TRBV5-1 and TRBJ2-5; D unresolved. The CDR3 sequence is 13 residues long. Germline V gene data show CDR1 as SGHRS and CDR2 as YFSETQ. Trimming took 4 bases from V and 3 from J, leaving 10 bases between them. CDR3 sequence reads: CASSMGYEETQYF. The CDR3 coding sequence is TGCGCCAGCAGCATGGGGTACGAAGAGACCCAGTACTTC.

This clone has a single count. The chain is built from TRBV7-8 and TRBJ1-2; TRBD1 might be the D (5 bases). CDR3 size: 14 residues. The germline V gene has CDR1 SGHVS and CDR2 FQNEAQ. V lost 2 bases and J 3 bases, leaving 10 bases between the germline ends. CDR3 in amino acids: CASSLNRGDYGYTF. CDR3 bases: TGTGCCAGCAGCTTAAATCGGGGGGACTATGGCTACACCTTC.